This passage covers 8 T cell receptor beta chains from one sample sequenced in a study of shared clonotypes between healthy human individuals (dated by TCRdb to 2020 to 2022). Library generation was performed with the immunoSEQ multiplex PCR assay. TCRdb stores this immuneACCESS table with in-frame sequences only. Part of the clones is absent; in the studies checked, under half of the shortfall reflects unresolved V genes, and no reason is known for the rest. The sample records roughly 2.2 million clones, under 95% of which are singletons. 0.37% of the sample belongs to the ten largest clones. What was sequenced was naive CD4+ T cells from PBMCs. The sample's cell subset or site label, in plain terms: CD45RA+ positively selected. The receptors shown here come from a man between 18 and 35 years old in good health. Some clones in this sample may be carry-over from other donors' samples.

The chain has TRBV5-4 and TRBJ1-2; tentative D call: TRBD1 (5 bases). CDR1 is SGHNT and CDR2 is YYREEE in the germline V gene (reference sequence). The CDR3 loop spans 15 amino acids. V was shortened by 5 bases and J by 6 bases, with 20 bases between the two germline ends. CDR3 in amino acids: CASRRGTDYDDGYTF. The CDR3 region has the DNA TGTGCCAGCAGACGGGGGACGGATTACGATGATGGCTACACCTTC. Together with reference TRBV5-4 and TRBJ1-2, the CDR3 gives the full variable domain: ETGVTQSPTHLIKTRGQQVTLRCSSQSGHNTVSWYQQALGQGPQFIFQYYREEENGRGNFPPRFSGLQFPNYSSELNVNALELDDSALYLCASRRGTDYDDGYTFGSGTRLTVV.

The V call is TRBV7-2, the J call TRBJ2-5; 7 nucleotides align to TRBD2. The CDR3 contains 14 residues. Germline V gene lookup returns CDR1 SGHTA and CDR2 FQGNSA. V was pared by 5 bases and J by 2 bases, with 5 bases of the junction left unmatched. For the CDR3, the DNA is TGTGCCAGCAGCACGAGCGGGGATCAAGAGACCCAGTACTTC. Translation gives CASSTSGDQETQYF.

The chain combines TRBV19 with TRBJ2-3; TRBD1 or TRBD2 may be the D gene (5 bases each). This CDR3 comprises 15 residues. V was clipped by 1 base and J by 2 bases, with 10 bases between them. Germline CDR1 and CDR2: LNHDA and SQIVND (reference sequence). CDR3 nucleotide sequence: TGTGCCAGTAGTATAGCGGGGCAGCCCACAGATACGCAGTATTTT. Protein product: CASSIAGQPTDTQYF.

The chain is built from TRBV9 and TRBJ2-7; D remains unclear. The CDR3 has 13 amino acids. Germline V lookup: CDR1 SGDLS, CDR2 YYNGEE. Between the trimmed V and J ends, which lost 0 bases and 7 bases, there was a span of 11 bases. The CDR3, as DNA: TGTGCCAGCAGCGTAGGTAGAGGCGGTGAGCAGTACTTC. Amino acid sequence: CASSVGRGGEQYF.

The V call is TRBV5-8, the J call TRBJ1-3; D unclear. Trimming left V 4 bases short and J 0 bases short, with 11 bases between. The CDR3 loop spans 15 amino acids. Germline V gene sequence: CDR1 SGHTS, CDR2 YDEGEE. The CDR3 protein is CASSPRRSSGNTIYF. The CDR3 DNA reads TGTGCCAGCAGCCCAAGAAGGTCCTCTGGAAACACCATATATTTT.

The V gene is TRBV6-6, the J gene TRBJ2-3; D possibly corresponds to TRBD1 (6 bases). Trimming took 6 bases from V and 1 from J, leaving 8 bases between them. Germline values: CDR1 MNHNY, CDR2 SVGAGI (reference sequence). The CDR3 consists of 13 residues. CDR3 region: CASRRTGTDTQYF. The CDR3, as DNA: TGTGCCAGCAGGCGGACAGGCACAGATACGCAGTATTTT.

CDR3 loop: CASAGRGRAQETQYF. The DNA of the CDR3 is TGTGCTAGTGCCGGGAGGGGGAGGGCCCAAGAGACCCAGTACTTC. This chain uses TRBV12-5 with TRBJ2-5; 8 bases are a match to TRBD2. CDR1 is LGHNT, CDR2 FRNRAP, per germline. Trimming took 7 bases from V and 1 from J; bases not matched to a gene: 8. This CDR3 region has 15 residues.

The genes are TRBV28 and TRBJ1-2; perhaps TRBD1 as D (5 bases). The CDR3 totals 11 residues. Looked up from germline, CDR1 is MDHEN and CDR2 is SYDVKM. Trimming pared 0 bases from V and 11 bases from J, leaving 7 bases between. The CDR3 region is CASSLWQGYTF. The CDR3 nucleotides are TGTGCCAGCAGTTTATGGCAGGGTTACACCTTC.